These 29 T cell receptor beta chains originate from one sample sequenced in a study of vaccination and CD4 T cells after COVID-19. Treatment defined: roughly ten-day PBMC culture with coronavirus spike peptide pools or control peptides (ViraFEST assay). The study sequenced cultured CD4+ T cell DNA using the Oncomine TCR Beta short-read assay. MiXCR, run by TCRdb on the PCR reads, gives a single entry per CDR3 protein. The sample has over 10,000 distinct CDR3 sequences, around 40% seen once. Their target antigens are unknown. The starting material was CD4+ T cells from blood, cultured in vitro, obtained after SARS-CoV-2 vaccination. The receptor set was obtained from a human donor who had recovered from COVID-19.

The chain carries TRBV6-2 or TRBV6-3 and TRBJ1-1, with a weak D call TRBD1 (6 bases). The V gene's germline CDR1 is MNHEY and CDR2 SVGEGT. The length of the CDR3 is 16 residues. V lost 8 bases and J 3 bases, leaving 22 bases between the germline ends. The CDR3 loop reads CASSLPGGRRDTEAFF. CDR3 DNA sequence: TGTGCCAGCTCCCTCCCTGGGGGGCGTCGGGACACTGAAGCTTTCTTT.

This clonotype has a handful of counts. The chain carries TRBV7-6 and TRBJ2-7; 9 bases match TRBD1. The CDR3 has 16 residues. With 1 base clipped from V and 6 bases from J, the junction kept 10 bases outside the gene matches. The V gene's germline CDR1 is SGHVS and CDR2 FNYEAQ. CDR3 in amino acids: CASSLVEGTGNSEQYF. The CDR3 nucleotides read TGTGCCAGCAGCTTAGTAGAGGGGACAGGGAACTCCGAGCAGTACTTC.

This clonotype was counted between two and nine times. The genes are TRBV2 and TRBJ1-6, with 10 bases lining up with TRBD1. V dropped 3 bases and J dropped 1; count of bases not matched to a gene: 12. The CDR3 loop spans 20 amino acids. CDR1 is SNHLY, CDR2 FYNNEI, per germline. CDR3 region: CASSDQRTGGYRSYNSPLHF. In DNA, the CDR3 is TGTGCCAGCAGTGACCAGCGGACAGGGGGTTATAGGTCCTATAATTCACCCCTCCACTTT. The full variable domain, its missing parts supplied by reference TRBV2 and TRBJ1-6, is EPEVTQTPSHQVTQMGQEVILRCVPISNHLYFYWYRQILGQKVEFLVSFYNNEISEKSEIFDDQFSVERPDGSNFTLKIRSTKLEDSAMYFCASSDQRTGGYRSYNSPLHFGNGTRLTVT.

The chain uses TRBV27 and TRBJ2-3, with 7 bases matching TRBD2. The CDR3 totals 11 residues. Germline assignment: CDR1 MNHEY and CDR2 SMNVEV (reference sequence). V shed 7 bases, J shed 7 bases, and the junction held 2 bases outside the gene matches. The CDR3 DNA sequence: TGTGCCAGCACTAGCGGCTATACGCAGTATTTT. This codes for CASTSGYTQYF.

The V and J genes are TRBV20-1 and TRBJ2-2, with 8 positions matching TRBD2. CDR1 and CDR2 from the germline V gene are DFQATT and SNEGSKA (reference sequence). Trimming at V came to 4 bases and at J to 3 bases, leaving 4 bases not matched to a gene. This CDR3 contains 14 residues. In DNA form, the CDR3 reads TGCAGTGCTAAGCGGGAGAGTGACACCGGGGAGCTGTTTTTT. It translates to CSAKRESDTGELFF.

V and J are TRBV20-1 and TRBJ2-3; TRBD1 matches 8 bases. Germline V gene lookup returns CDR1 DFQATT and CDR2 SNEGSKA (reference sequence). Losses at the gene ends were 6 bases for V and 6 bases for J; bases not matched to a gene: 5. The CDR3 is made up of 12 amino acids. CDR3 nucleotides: TGCAGTGCCAACAGGGGGAGGGATACGCAGTATTTT. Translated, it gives CSANRGRDTQYF.

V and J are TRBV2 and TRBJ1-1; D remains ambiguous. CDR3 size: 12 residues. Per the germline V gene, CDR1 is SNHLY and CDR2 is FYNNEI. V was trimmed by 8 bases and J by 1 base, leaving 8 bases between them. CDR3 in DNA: TGTGCCAGCCCGACAAAGAACACTGAAGCTTTCTTT. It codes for CASPTKNTEAFF.

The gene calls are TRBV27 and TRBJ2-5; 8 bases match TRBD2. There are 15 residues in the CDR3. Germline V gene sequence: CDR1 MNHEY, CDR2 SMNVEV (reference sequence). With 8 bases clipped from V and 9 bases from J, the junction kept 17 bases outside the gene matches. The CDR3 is CASGKAGDYSPAQYF. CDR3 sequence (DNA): TGTGCCAGCGGTAAAGCGGGAGACTACTCCCCGGCCCAGTACTTC.

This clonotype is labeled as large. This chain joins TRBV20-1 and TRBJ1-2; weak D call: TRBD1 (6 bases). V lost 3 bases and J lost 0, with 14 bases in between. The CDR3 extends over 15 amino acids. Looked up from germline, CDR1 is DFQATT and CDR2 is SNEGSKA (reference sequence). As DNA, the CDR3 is TGCAGTGCTAGGGCCAGACGGACAGCTAACTATGGCTACACCTTC. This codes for CSARARRTANYGYTF.

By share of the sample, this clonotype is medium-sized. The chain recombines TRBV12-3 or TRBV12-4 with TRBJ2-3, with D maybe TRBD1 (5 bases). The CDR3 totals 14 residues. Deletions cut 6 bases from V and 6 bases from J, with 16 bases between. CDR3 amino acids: CASSQQAEADTQYF. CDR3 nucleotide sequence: TGTGCCAGCAGCCAACAGGCCGAGGCGGATACGCAGTATTTT.

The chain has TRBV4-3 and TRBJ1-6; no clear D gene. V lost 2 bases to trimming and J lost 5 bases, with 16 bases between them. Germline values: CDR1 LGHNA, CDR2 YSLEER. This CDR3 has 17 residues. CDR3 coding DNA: TGCGCCAGCAGCCAATCCTATGTTCGGGCCAATAATTCACCCCTCCACTTT. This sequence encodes CASSQSYVRANNSPLHF.

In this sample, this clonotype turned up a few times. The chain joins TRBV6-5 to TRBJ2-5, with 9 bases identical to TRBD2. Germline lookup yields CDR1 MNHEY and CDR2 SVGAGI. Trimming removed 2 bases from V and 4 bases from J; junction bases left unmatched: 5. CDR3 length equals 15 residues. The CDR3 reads CASSYGDSGRETQYF. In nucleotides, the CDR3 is TGTGCCAGCAGTTACGGGGATAGCGGGAGAGAGACCCAGTACTTC.

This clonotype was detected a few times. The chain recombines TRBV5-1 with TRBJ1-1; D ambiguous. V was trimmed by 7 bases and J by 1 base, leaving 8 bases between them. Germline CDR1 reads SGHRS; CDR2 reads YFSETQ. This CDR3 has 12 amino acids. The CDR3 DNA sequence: TGCGCCAGCGGTCGAGAGAACACTGAAGCTTTCTTT. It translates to CASGRENTEAFF. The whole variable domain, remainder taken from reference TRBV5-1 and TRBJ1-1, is KAGVTQTPRYLIKTRGQQVTLSCSPISGHRSVSWYQQTPGQGLQFLFEYFSETQRNKGNFPGRFSGRQFSNSRSEMNVSTLELGDSALYLCASGRENTEAFFGQGTRLTVV.

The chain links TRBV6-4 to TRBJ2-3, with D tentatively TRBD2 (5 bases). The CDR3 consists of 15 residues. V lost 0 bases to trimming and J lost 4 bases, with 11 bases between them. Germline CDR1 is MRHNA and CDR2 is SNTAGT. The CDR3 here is CASSDSSGAADTQYF. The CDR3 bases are TGTGCCAGCAGTGACTCGAGTGGAGCGGCAGATACGCAGTATTTT.

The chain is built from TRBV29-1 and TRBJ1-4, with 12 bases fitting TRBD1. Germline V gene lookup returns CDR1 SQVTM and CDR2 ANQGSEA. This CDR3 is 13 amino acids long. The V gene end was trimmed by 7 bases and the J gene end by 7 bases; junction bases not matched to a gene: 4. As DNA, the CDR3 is TGCAGCGCGGGACAGGGGGCAGGTGAAAAACTGTTTTTT. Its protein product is CSAGQGAGEKLFF.

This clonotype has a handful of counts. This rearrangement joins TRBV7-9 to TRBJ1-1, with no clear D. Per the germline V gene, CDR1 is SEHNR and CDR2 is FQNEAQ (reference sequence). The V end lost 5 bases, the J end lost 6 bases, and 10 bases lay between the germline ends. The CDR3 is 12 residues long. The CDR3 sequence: CASSRAGAEAFF. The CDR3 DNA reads TGTGCCAGCAGCCGCGCTGGGGCTGAAGCTTTCTTT.

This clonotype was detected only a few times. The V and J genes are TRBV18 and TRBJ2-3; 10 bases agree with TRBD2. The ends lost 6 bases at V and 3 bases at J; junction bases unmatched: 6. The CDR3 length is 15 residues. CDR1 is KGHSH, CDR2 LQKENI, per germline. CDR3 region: CASSPGTSDTDTQYF. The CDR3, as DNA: TGTGCCAGCTCTCCCGGGACTAGCGATACAGATACGCAGTATTTT.

The DNA of the CDR3 is TGTGCCAGCAGTTTAGCGGGAGGGGGCACAGATACGCAGTATTTT. Amino acid sequence: CASSLAGGGTDTQYF. This chain connects TRBV2 to TRBJ2-3, with TRBD2 matching over 11 bases. V shed 5 bases and J 1 base; nucleotides not matched to a gene: 2. The CDR3 has 15 amino acids. Germline loops: CDR1 SNHLY, CDR2 FYNNEI.

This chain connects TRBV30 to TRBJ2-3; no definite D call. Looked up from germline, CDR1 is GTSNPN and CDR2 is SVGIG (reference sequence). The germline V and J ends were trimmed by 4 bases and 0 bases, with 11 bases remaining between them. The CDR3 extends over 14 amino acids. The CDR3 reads CAWISGISTDTQYF. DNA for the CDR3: TGTGCCTGGATTTCCGGCATTAGCACAGATACGCAGTATTTT. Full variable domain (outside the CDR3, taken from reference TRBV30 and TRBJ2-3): SQTIHQWPATLVQPVGSPLSLECTVEGTSNPNLYWYRQAAGRGLQLLFYSVGIGQISSEVPQNLSASRPQDRQFILSSKKLLLSDSGFYLCAWISGISTDTQYFGPGTRLTVL.

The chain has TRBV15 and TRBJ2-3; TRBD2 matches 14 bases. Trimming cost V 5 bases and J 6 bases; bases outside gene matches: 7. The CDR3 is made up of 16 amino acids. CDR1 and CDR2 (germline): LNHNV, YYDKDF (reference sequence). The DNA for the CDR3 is TGTGCCACCAGCTTAGGGACTAGCGGGAGAGGGGATACGCAGTATTTT. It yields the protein CATSLGTSGRGDTQYF.

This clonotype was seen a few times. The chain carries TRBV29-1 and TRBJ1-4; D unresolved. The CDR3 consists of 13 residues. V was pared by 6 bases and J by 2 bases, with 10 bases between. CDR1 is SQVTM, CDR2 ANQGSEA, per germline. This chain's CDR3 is CSVSERTNEKLFF. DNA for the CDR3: TGCAGCGTCTCAGAACGGACTAATGAAAAACTGTTTTTT.

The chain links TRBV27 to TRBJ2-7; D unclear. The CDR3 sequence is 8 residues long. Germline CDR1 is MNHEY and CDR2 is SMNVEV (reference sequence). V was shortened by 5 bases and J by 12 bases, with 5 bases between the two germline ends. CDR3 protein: CASSNPYF. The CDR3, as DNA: TGTGCCAGCAGTAATCCGTACTTC.

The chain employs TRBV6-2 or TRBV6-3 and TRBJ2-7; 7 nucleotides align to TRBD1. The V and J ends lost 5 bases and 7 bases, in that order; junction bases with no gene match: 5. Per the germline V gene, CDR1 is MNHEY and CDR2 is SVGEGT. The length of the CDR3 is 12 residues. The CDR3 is CASSLTGREQYF. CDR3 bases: TGTGCCAGCAGTCTGACAGGGCGGGAGCAGTACTTC.

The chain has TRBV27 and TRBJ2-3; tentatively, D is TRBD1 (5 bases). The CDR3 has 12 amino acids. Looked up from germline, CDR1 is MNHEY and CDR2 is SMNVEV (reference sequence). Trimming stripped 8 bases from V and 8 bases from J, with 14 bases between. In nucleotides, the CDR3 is TGTGCCAGCGGGGCTACCTTGGGTACGCAGTATTTT. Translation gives CASGATLGTQYF.

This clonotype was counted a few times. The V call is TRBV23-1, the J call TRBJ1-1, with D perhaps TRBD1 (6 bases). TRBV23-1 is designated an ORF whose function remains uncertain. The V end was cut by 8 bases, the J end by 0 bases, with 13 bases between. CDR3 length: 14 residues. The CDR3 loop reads CASPPGALNTEAFF. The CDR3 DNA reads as TGCGCCAGCCCCCCAGGGGCCTTGAACACTGAAGCTTTCTTT.

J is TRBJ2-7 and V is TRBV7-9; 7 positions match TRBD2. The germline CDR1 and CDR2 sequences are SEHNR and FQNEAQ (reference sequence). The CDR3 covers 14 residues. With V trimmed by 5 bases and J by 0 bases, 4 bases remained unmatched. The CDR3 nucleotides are TGTGCCAGCAGCCCTAGCGGAACCTCCTACGAGCAGTACTTC. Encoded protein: CASSPSGTSYEQYF.

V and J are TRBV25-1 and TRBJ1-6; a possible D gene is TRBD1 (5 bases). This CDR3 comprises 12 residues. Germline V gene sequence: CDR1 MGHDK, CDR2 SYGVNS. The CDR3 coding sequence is TGTGCTAGGGTAGGGGTAAATTCACCCCTCCACTTT. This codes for CARVGVNSPLHF.

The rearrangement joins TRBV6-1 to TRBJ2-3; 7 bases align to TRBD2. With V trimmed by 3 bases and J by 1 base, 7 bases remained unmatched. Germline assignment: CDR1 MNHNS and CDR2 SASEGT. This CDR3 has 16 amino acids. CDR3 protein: CASSESLADGTDTQYF. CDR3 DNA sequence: TGTGCCAGCAGTGAGTCCCTAGCGGACGGCACAGATACGCAGTATTTT.

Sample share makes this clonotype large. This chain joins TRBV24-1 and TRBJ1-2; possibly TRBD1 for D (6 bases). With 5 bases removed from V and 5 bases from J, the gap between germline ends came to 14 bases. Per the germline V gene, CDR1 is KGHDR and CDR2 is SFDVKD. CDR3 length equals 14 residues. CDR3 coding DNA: TGTGCCACCAGTGGGAGGACAGTGGAGTATGGCTACACCTTC. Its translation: CATSGRTVEYGYTF.